This T cell receptor (beta chain) was recorded in a study of blood T cell repertoires in COVID-19. Across the study: The United States, Italy and Spain were the sources of the acute and convalescent COVID-19 samples. The analysed material was cDNA or gDNA that came from T cells, B-cell-depleted T cells, or PBMCs.

This clone was seen only a few times. The repertoire was sequenced with immunoSEQ multiplex PCR; TCRdb's copy has only in-frame clones and lacks some. The table lists 250,000 to 350,000 clones, 90% of them singletons. Participants were aged 18 to 89 years from approximately 25 US areas. In assigning cohorts, the study relied on participant-reported clinical history. CDR1 MNHEY and CDR2 SVGAGI come from the germline V gene. The CDR3 totals 15 residues. Trimming cost V 0 bases and J 5 bases, with 14 bases left between them. The receptor was isolated from a woman aged 18-30 years with acute COVID-19. This chain connects TRBV6-5 to TRBJ2-7; possibly TRBD2 for D (5 bases). The sequenced sample consisted of PBMCs or T cells enriched from blood (not recorded which). CDR3 sequence (DNA): TGTGCCAGCAGTTACTCCCACGGGAAAGGAAACGAGCAGTACTTC. It yields the protein CASSYSHGKGNEQYF.